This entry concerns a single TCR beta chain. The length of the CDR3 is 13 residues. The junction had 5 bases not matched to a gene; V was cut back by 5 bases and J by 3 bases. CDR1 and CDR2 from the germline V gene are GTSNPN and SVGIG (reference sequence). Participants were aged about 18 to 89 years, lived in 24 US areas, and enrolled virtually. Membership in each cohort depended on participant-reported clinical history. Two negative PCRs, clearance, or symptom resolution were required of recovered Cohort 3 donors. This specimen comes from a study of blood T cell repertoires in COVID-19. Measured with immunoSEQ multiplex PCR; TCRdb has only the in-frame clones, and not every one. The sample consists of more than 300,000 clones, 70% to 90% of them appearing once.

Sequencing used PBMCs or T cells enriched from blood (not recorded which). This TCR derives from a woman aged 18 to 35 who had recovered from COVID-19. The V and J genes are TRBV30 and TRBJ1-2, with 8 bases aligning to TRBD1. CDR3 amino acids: CAWDRGSDYGYTF. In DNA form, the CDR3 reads TGTGCCTGGGACAGGGGATCGGACTATGGCTACACCTTC.